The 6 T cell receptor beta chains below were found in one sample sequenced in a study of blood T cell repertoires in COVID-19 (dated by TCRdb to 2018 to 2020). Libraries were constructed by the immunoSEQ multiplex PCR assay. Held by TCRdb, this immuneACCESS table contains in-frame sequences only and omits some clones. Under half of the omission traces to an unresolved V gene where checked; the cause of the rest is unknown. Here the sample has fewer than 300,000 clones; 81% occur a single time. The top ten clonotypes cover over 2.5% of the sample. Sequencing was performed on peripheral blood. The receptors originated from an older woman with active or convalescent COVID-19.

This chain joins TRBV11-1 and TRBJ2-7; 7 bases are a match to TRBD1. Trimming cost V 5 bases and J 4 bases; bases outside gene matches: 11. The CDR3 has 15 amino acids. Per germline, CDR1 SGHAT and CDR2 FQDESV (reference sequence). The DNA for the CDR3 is TGTGCCAGCAGCGTAGGTTCTGGGACAGATTACGAGCAGTACTTC. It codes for CASSVGSGTDYEQYF.

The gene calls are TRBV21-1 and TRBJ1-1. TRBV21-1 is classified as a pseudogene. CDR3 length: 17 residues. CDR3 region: CASSPLVPLYLNTEAFF. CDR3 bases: TGTGCCAGCAGCCCACTAGTCCCTTTATACCTGAACACTGAAGCTTTCTTT.

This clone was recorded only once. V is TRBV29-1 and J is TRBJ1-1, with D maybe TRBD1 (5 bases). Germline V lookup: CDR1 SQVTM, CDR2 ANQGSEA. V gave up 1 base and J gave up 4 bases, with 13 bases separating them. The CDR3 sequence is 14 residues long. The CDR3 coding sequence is TGCAGCGTTGAAGGGGGGGGGAGCGGCACTGAAGCTTTCTTT. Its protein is CSVEGGGSGTEAFF.

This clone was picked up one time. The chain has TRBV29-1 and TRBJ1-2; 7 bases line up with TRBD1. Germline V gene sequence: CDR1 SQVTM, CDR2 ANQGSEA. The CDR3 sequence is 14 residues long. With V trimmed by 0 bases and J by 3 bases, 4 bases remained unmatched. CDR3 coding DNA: TGCAGCGTTGAAGACTCGACAGGGTACTATGGCTACACCTTC. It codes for CSVEDSTGYYGYTF.

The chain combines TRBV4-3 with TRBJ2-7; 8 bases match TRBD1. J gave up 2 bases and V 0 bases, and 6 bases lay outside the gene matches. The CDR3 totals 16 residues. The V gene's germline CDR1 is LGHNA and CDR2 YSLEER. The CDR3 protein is CASSQDQDREPYEQYF. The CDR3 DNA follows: TGCGCCAGCAGCCAAGACCAGGACAGGGAGCCCTACGAGCAGTACTTC.

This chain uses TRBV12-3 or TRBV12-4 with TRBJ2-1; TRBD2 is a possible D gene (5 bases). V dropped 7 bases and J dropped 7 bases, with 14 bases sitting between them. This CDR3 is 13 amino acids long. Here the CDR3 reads CASNPGGGNEQFF. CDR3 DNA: TGTGCCAGCAACCCAGGTGGAGGTAATGAGCAGTTCTTC.